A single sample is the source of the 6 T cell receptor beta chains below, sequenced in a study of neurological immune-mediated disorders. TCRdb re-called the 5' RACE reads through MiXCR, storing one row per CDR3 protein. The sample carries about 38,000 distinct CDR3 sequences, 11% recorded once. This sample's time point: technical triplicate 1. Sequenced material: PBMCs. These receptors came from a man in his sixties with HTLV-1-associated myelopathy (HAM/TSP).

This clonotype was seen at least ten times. The CDR3 region has the DNA TGTGCCAGCAGTTCCTCCCGGGACAGGGGAGACGGCTACACCTTC. The encoded protein is CASSSSRDRGDGYTF. This chain links TRBV28 with TRBJ1-2; 10 nucleotides match TRBD1. Germline V gene data show CDR1 as MDHEN and CDR2 as SYDVKM. The CDR3 consists of 15 residues. Trimming at V came to 4 bases and at J to 8 bases, leaving 10 bases not matched to a gene.

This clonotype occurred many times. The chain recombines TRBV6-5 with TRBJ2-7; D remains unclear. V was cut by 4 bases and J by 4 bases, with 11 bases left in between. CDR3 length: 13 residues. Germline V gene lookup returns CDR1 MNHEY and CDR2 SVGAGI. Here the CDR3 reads CASSWFLKYEQYF. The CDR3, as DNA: TGTGCCAGCAGTTGGTTCTTAAAATACGAGCAGTACTTC.

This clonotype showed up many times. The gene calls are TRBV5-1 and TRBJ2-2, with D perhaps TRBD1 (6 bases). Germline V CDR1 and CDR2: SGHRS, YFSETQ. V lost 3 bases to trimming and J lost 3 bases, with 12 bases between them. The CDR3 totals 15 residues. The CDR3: CASSWTVGDTGELFF. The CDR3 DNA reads TGCGCCAGCAGCTGGACAGTAGGGGACACCGGGGAGCTGTTTTTT.

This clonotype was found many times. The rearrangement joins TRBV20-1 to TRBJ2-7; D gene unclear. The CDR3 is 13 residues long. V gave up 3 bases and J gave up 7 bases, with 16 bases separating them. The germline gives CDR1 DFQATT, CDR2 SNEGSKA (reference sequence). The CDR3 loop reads CSARVPLLGEQYF. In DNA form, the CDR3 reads TGCAGTGCTAGGGTACCTTTATTGGGAGAGCAGTACTTC.

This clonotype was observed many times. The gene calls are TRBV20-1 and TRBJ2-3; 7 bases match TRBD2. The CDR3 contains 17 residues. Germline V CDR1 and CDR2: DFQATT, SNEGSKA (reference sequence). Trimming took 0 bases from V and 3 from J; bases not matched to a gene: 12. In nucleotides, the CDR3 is TGCAGTGCTAGAGATCCCGCTAGGGAGGGCCTTACAGATACGCAGTATTTT. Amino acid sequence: CSARDPAREGLTDTQYF.

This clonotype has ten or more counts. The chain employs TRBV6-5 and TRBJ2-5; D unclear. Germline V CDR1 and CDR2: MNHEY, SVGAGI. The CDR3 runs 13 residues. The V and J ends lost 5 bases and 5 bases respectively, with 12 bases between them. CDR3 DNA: TGTGCCAGCAGTCCCATCCGGCGGGAGACCCAGTACTTC. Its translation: CASSPIRRETQYF.